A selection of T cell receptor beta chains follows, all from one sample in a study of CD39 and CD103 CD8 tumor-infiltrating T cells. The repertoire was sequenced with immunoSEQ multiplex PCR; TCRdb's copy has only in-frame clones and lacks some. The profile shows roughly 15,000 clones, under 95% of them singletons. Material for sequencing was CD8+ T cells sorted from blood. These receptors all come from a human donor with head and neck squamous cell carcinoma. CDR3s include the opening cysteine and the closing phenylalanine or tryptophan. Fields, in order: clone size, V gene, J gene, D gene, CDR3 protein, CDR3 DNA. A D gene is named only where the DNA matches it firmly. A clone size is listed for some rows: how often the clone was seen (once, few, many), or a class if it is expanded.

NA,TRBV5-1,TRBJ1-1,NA,CASSLVRGVLYTEAFF,TGCGCCAGCAGCTTAGTAAGGGGTGTACTTTACACTGAAGCTTTCTTT
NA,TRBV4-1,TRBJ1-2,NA,CASSQELMGGYTF,TGCGCCAGCAGCCAAGAACTAATGGGAGGCTACACCTTC
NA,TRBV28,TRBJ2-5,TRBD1,CASSFQGQGYPQETQYF,TGTGCCAGCAGTTTCCAAGGACAGGGTTATCCCCAAGAGACCCAGTACTTC
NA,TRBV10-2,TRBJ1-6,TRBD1,CASSDGTGTYNSPLHF,TGCGCCAGCAGTGATGGGACAGGAACATATAATTCACCCCTCCACTTT
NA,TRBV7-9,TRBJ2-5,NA,CASSLGLNLIVETQYF,TGTGCCAGCAGCTTAGGGTTGAACCTTATTGTTGAGACCCAGTACTTC
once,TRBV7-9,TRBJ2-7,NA,CASSSNYEQYF,TGTGCCAGCAGCTCCAACTACGAGCAGTACTTC
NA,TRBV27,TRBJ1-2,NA,CASSLSGAGTNYGYTF,TGTGCCAGCAGTTTATCCGGCGCAGGGACTAACTATGGCTACACCTTC
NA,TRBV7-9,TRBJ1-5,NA,CASSLGIREGQPQHF,TGTGCCAGCAGCTTAGGAATCAGGGAAGGTCAGCCCCAGCATTTT
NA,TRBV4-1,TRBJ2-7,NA,CASSQDMHGTVEQYF,TGCGCCAGCAGCCAAGACATGCACGGTACAGTGGAGCAGTACTTC
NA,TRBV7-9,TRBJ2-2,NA,CASSLAHLGGELFF,TGTGCCAGCAGCTTAGCTCACCTCGGCGGGGAGCTGTTTTTT
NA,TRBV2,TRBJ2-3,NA,CASLPREALLNTDTQYF,TGTGCCAGCCTCCCCCGAGAAGCCCTTCTGAACACAGATACGCAGTATTTT
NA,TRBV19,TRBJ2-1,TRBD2,CAASSGGGYEQFF,TGTGCCGCCTCTAGCGGGGGGGGCTATGAGCAGTTCTTC
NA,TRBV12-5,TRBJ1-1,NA,CASGFPSPGQNTEAFF,TGTGCTAGTGGTTTCCCCTCACCGGGACAGAACACTGAAGCTTTCTTT
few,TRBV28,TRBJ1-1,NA,CASSLGRDTEAFF,TGTGCCAGCTCACTAGGCAGGGACACTGAAGCTTTCTTT
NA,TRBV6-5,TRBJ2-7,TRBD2,CASSYSFGGDYEQYF,TGTGCCAGCAGTTACTCTTTCGGTGGGGACTACGAGCAGTATTTC
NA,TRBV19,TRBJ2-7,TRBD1,CASSPAGTGSYEQYF,TGTGCCAGTAGTCCGGCCGGGACAGGCTCCTACGAGCAGTACTTC
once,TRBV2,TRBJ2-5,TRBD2,CASSGTTSGGAVETQYF,TGTGCCAGCAGTGGGACAACTAGCGGGGGGGCGGTAGAGACCCAGTACTTC
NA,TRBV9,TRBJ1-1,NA,CASGTGQITNTEAFF,TGTGCCAGCGGGACCGGACAGATAACGAACACTGAAGCTTTCTTT
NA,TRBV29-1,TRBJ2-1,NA,CSVGLGLRSYNEQFF,TGCAGCGTTGGTTTGGGGTTACGGTCCTACAATGAGCAGTTCTTC
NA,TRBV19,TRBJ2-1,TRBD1,CASSITTGTGDAQQFF,TGTGCCAGTAGTATAACCACCGGGACAGGGGACGCCCAGCAGTTCTTC
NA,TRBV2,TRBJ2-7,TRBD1,CASSVGQGRYEQYF,TGTGCCAGCAGTGTGGGACAGGGTCGGTACGAGCAGTACTTC
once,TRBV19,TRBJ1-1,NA,CASSKALPGADTEAFF,TGTGCCAGTAGTAAAGCCCTCCCGGGGGCTGACACTGAAGCTTTCTTT
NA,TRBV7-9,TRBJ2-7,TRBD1,CASSYRGIDEQYF,TGTGCCAGCAGCTACAGGGGTATAGACGAGCAGTACTTC
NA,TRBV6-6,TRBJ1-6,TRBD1,CASSPVRQGYNSPLHF,TGTGCCAGCAGCCCAGTTCGACAGGGATATAATTCACCCCTCCACTTT
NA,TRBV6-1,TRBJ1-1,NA,CASSEESPNLMNTEAFF,TGTGCCAGCAGTGAGGAATCACCAAATTTAATGAACACTGAAGCTTTCTTT
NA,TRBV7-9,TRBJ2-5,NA,CASSPTTAYQETQYF,TGTGCCAGCAGCCCCACGACAGCGTACCAAGAGACCCAGTACTTC
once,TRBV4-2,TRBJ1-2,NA,CASSQEGVSQTF,TGTGCCAGCAGCCAAGAGGGGGTTTCTCAAACCTTC
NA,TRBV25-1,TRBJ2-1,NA,CASSVFQTGGNEQFF,TGTGCCAGCAGTGTATTCCAAACTGGGGGGAATGAGCAGTTCTTC
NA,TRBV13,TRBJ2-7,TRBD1,CASSLGGQGALSGEQYF,TGTGCCAGCAGCTTAGGGGGACAGGGGGCGCTTTCAGGCGAGCAGTACTTC
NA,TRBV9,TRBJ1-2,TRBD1,CASSVDRGDGYTF,TGTGCCAGCAGCGTGGACAGGGGTGATGGCTACACCTTC
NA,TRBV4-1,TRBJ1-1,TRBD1,CASSQAGGQGQLNTEAFF,TGCGCCAGCAGCCAAGCCGGCGGACAGGGACAACTGAACACTGAAGCTTTCTTT
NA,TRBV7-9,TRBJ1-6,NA,CASSLGNSPLHF,TGTGCCAGCAGCCTGGGCAATTCACCCCTCCACTTT
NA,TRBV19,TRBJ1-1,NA,CASSSTEAFF,TGTGCCAGCTCTTCCACTGAAGCTTTCTTT
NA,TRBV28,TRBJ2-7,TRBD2,CASSAGLAYEQYF,TGTGCCAGCAGTGCGGGACTAGCGTACGAGCAGTACTTC
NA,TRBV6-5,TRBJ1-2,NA,CASSSSWAGAYGYTF,TGTGCCAGCAGTTCGAGTTGGGCAGGAGCCTATGGCTACACCTTC
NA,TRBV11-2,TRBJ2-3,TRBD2,CASTGTSGGGRWGTDTQYF,TGTGCCAGCACCGGGACTAGCGGGGGGGGCAGATGGGGCACAGATACGCAGTATTTT
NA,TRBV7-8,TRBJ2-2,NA,CASSLVSGLPGELFF,TGTGCCAGCAGCTTAGTTTCGGGTCTGCCCGGGGAGCTGTTTTTT
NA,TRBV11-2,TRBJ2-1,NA,CASRNSWFF,TGTGCCAGCAGAAATAGTTGGTTCTTC
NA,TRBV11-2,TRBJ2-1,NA,CASSLTINEQFF,TGTGCCAGCAGCTTAACAATCAATGAGCAGTTCTTC
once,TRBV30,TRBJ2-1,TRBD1,CAWSVLGTGSPNEQFF,TGTGCCTGGAGTGTACTCGGGACAGGGTCCCCCAATGAGCAGTTCTTC
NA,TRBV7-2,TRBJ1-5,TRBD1,CASSYRTGRDQPQHF,TGTGCCAGCAGCTATAGGACAGGTCGGGATCAGCCCCAGCATTTT
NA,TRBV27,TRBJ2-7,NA,CASSLRGELNYEQYF,TGTGCCAGCAGCTTGAGGGGTGAGTTGAACTACGAGCAGTACTTC
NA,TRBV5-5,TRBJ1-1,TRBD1,CASSLIGQGLNTEAFF,TGTGCCAGCAGCTTGATTGGACAGGGGCTGAACACTGAAGCTTTCTTT